One and the same sample provided the 9 T cell receptor beta chains below, sequenced in a study of response to subunit inactivated influenza vaccine. TCRdb re-derived calls from the RT-PCR reads in MiXCR, one entry per CDR3 protein. Among 800,000 or so distinct CDR3 sequences listed, approximately 22% were seen once. The specimen comprised PBMCs from blood, sampled 5 days after vaccination. The origin of the receptors is a man between 45 and 60 years old who received an inactivated influenza vaccine.

The J gene is TRBJ1-2, the V gene TRBV3-1, with 8 positions matching TRBD1. Germline V gene data show CDR1 as LGHDT and CDR2 as YNNKEL (reference sequence). The CDR3 sequence is 14 residues long. V dropped 0 bases and J dropped 8; count of bases not matched to a gene: 5. CDR3 residues: CASSQDSQGGGYTF. CDR3 nucleotides: TGTGCCAGCAGCCAAGATTCACAGGGGGGCGGCTACACCTTC.

V is TRBV7-2 and J is TRBJ2-2; a possible D gene is TRBD1 (6 bases). Germline loops: CDR1 SGHTA, CDR2 FQGNSA. The V and J ends lost 3 bases and 4 bases respectively, with 9 bases between them. This CDR3 comprises 14 residues. DNA for the CDR3: TGTGCCAGCAGCTTTCAGGGGACCACCGGGGAGCTGTTTTTT. Residues: CASSFQGTTGELFF.

This clonotype was counted between two and nine times. This rearrangement joins TRBV7-9 to TRBJ2-3; TRBD1 is a possible D gene (5 bases). The ends were cut back, 3 bases at V and 1 base at J, with 14 bases in the middle. The CDR3 is 16 amino acids. Germline CDR1 SEHNR, CDR2 FQNEAQ (reference sequence). The CDR3 sequence is CASSFPQGSRTDTQYF. The DNA for the CDR3 is TGTGCCAGCAGCTTCCCGCAGGGCTCCCGCACAGATACGCAGTATTTT.

This clonotype has a handful of counts. The rearrangement uses TRBV10-3 and TRBJ2-3; TRBD2 agrees at 8 bases. The CDR3 covers 16 residues. The V and J ends lost 5 bases and 3 bases, in that order; junction bases with no gene match: 10. Germline values: CDR1 ENHRY, CDR2 SYGVKD. The CDR3 bases are TGTGCCATCAGTTTACTAGCGGAGAGGGGGACAGATACGCAGTATTTT. Translated, it gives CAISLLAERGTDTQYF.

This chain links TRBV27 with TRBJ2-7; a weak D match, TRBD2 (6 bases). The CDR3 extends over 14 amino acids. Germline V lookup: CDR1 MNHEY, CDR2 SMNVEV (reference sequence). V was pared by 2 bases and J by 6 bases, with 14 bases between. The CDR3 is CASSLRLGLSEQYF. CDR3 DNA sequence: TGTGCCAGCAGTTTAAGACTAGGACTCAGCGAGCAGTACTTC.

The V gene is TRBV15, the J gene TRBJ2-7, with D perhaps TRBD2 (6 bases). Germline loops: CDR1 LNHNV, CDR2 YYDKDF (reference sequence). The CDR3 is made up of 14 amino acids. V was trimmed by 5 bases and J by 0 bases, leaving 11 bases between them. The CDR3 bases are TGTGCCACCAGCGAGCGGGTCCACTCCTACGAGCAGTACTTC. As protein: CATSERVHSYEQYF.

This clonotype turned up a few times. The chain recombines TRBV12-3 or TRBV12-4 with TRBJ2-7, with D maybe TRBD2 (6 bases). The CDR3 totals 13 residues. V was pared by 6 bases and J by 2 bases, with 11 bases between. The CDR3 DNA reads TGTGCCAGCAGCAGGACTACCCCCTACGAGCAGTACTTC. Protein product: CASSRTTPYEQYF.

The chain carries TRBV18 and TRBJ1-1, with TRBD1 as a possible D gene (6 bases). This CDR3 spans 15 amino acids. Germline CDR1 is KGHSH and CDR2 is LQKENI. Between the trimmed V and J ends, which lost 0 bases and 4 bases, there was a span of 12 bases. CDR3 nucleotide sequence: TGTGCCAGCTCACCACCGGGGGGCAGGGGCACTGAAGCTTTCTTT. Translating it yields CASSPPGGRGTEAFF.

The chain employs TRBV20-1 and TRBJ1-2, with 9 bases aligning to TRBD1. The germline V gene encodes CDR1 DFQATT and CDR2 SNEGSKA (reference sequence). This CDR3 has 14 amino acids. Trimming took 5 bases from V and 3 from J; bases not matched to a gene: 7. CDR3 amino acids: CSAVPDRGDYGYTF. The CDR3 DNA sequence: TGCAGTGCTGTCCCCGACAGGGGGGACTATGGCTACACCTTC.